Detailed here is one T cell receptor (beta chain). The data were obtained in a study of blood T cell repertoires in COVID-19. At the level of the study: Nucleic acid was either cDNA or gDNA, and it came from T cells, B-cell-depleted T cells, or PBMCs.

Profiled with immunoSEQ multiplex PCR; TCRdb holds only in-frame clones, not every one. This sample carries about 56,000 clones, approximately 80% of them seen once, and the ten largest clones take roughly 13%. The sequence came from a woman at least 80 years old with acute or convalescent COVID-19. The sample was peripheral blood.

The CDR3: CASSLEVASGYQETQYF. The CDR3 DNA reads TGTGCCAGCAGCTTAGAGGTGGCTAGCGGGTACCAAGAGACCCAGTACTTC. The rearrangement joins TRBV7-9 to TRBJ2-5; 8 nucleotides align to TRBD2. Unmatched junction bases numbered 7, after V lost 1 base and J lost 0 bases. Per germline, CDR1 SEHNR and CDR2 FQNEAQ (reference sequence). The CDR3 contains 17 residues.